The T cell receptor beta chain under discussion was sequenced for a study of cytomegalovirus exposure and HLA in healthy donors. The V end lost 5 bases, the J end lost 5 bases, and 15 bases lay between the germline ends. Germline values: CDR1 MDHEN, CDR2 SYDVKM. The CDR3 extends over 14 amino acids. 60 Vbeta and 13 Jbeta primers were used in PCR. Clones were read by immunoSEQ multiplex PCR, and TCRdb kept only the in-frame ones, dropping some. The table lists around 94,000 clones, around 57% of them singletons. The chain links TRBV28 to TRBJ2-5, with D possibly matching TRBD2 (6 bases). The source material was PBMCs. This TCR derives from a human donor in good health. Written as DNA, the CDR3 is TGTGCCAGCAGTCCGGGACTTAAATGGGAGACCCAGTACTTC. It specifies CASSPGLKWETQYF.